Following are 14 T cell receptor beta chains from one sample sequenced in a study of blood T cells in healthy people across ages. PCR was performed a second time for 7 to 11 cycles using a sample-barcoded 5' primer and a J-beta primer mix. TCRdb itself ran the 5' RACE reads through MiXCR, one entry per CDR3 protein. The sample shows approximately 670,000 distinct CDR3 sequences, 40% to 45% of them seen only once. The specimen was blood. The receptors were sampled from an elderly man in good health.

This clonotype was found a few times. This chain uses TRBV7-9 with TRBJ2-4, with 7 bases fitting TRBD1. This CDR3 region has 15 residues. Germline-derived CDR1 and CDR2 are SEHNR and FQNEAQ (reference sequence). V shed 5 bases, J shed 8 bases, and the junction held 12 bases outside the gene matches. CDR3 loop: CASSHYTGDRDIQYF. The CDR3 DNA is TGTGCCAGCAGCCATTACACAGGGGATAGGGACATTCAGTACTTC.

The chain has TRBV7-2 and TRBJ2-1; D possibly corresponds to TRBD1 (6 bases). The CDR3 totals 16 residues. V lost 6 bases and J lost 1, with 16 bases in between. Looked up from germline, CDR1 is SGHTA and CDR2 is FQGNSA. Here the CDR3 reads CASSPQGLSSYNEQFF. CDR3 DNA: TGTGCCAGCAGTCCCCAGGGGTTGAGTTCCTACAATGAGCAGTTCTTC.

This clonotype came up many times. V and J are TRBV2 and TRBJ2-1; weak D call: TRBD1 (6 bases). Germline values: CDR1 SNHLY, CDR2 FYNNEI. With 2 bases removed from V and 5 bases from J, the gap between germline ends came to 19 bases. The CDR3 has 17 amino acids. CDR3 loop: CASSEKGGQGQHNEQFF. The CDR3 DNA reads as TGTGCCAGCAGTGAAAAGGGTGGGCAGGGGCAGCACAATGAGCAGTTCTTC.

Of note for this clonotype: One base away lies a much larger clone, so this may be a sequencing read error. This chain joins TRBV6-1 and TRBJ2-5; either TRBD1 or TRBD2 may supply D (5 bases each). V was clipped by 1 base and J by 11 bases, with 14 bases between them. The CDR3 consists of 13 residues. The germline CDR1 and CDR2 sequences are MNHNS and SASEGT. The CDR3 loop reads CASSEGGPFGQYF. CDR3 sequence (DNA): TGTGCCAGCAGTGAAGGGGGACCCTTTGGGCAGTACTTC.

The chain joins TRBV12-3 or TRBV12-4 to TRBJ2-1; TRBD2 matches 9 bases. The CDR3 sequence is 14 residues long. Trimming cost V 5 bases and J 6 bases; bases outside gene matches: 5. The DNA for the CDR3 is TGTGCCAGCAGTATTGCGGGGGGGGCCAATGAGCAGTTCTTC. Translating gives CASSIAGGANEQFF.

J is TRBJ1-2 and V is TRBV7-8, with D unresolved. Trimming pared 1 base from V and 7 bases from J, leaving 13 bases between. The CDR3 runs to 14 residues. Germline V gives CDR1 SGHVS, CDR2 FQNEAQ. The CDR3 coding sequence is TGTGCCAGCAGCTTAGATCCAGGAATTATTGGCTACACCTTC. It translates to CASSLDPGIIGYTF.

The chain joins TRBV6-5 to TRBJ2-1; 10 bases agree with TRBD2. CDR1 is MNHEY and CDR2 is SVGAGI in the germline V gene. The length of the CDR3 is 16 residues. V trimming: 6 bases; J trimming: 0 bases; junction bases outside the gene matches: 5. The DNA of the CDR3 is TGTGCCAGCAGGCCCGGACTAGCGGTCTCCTACAATGAGCAGTTCTTC. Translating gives CASRPGLAVSYNEQFF.

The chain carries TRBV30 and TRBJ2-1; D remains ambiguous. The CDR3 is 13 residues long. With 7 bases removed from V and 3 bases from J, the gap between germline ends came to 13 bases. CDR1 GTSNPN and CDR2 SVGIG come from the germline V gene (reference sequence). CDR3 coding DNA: TGTGCCTCCCGGACGAACGACTACAATGAGCAGTTCTTC. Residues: CASRTNDYNEQFF. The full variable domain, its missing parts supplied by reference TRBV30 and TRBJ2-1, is SQTIHQWPATLVQPVGSPLSLECTVEGTSNPNLYWYRQAAGRGLQLLFYSVGIGQISSEVPQNLSASRPQDRQFILSSKKLLLSDSGFYLCASRTNDYNEQFFGPGTRLTVL.

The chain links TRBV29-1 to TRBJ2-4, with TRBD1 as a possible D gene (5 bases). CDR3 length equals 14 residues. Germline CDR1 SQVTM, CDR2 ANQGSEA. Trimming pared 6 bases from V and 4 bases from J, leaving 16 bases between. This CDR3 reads CSVNLGQGKNIQYF. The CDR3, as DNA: TGCAGCGTAAACCTGGGTCAGGGAAAAAACATTCAGTACTTC.

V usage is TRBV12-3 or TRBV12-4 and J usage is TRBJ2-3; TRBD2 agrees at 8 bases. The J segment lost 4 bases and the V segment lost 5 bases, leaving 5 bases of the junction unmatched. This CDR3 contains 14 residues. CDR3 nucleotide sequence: TGTGCCAGCAGTCCAGCGGGAGTCCCAGATACGCAGTATTTT. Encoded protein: CASSPAGVPDTQYF.

The CDR3 is CASSQENRPYYGYTF. For the CDR3, the DNA is TGCGCCAGCAGCCAAGAAAACAGGCCGTACTATGGCTACACCTTC. The chain has TRBV4-1 and TRBJ1-2; maybe TRBD1 (5 bases). The CDR3 is made up of 15 amino acids. Per the germline V gene, CDR1 is MGHRA and CDR2 is YSYEKL. V was trimmed by 0 bases and J by 3 bases, leaving 11 bases between them.

This CDR3 reads CASSPDRVVGEQYF. Here the CDR3 DNA reads TGTGCCAGCAGTCCAGACAGGGTTGTTGGCGAGCAGTACTTC. The chain carries TRBV27 and TRBJ2-5, with 7 bases fitting TRBD1. The better agreement between TRBJ2-7 and the DNA end casts doubt on the J call. Looked up from germline, CDR1 is MNHEY and CDR2 is SMNVEV (reference sequence). CDR3 length equals 14 residues.

This CDR3 reads CSARDLKGSGNTIYF. CDR3 in DNA: TGCAGTGCTAGAGATTTGAAGGGGTCTGGAAACACCATATATTTT. The genes are TRBV20-1 and TRBJ1-3; the D gene is possibly TRBD1 (5 bases). V was pared by 0 bases and J by 1 base, with 10 bases between. From germline, CDR1 is DFQATT and CDR2 SNEGSKA (reference sequence). The CDR3 is made up of 15 amino acids.

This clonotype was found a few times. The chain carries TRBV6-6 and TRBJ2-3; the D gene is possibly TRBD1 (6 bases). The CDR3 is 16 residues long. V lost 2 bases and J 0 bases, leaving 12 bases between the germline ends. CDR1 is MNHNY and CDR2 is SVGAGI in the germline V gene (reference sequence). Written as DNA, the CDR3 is TGTGCCAGCAGTTACGCGAACAGGGACAGCACAGATACGCAGTATTTT. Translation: CASSYANRDSTDTQYF.